This is a list of T cell receptor beta chains from one sample in a study of early T cells in non-severe SARS-CoV-2 infection. Using its own MiXCR run on the 5' RACE reads, TCRdb lists one record per CDR3 protein. The data contain just under 85,000 distinct CDR3 sequences, about 10% of them seen just once; the ten biggest clones take up 6.5% to 9%. Material: whole blood, obtained at baseline. The receptors here all came from an adult who was a healthcare worker with PCR-confirmed SARS-CoV-2 infection or an uninfected control (not recorded which). Each CDR3 is given with its conserved first and last residue. The D gene is left open where the match is weak. The size field is filled for only some rows; it gives once, few, many or a size class.

DNA: TGCAGTGCTAGTTTTGGGACTAGCAGTTACTACGAGCAGTACTTC; CDR3: CSASFGTSSYYEQYF; V: TRBV20-1; size: many; J: TRBJ2-7; length: 15; D: TRBD2
DNA: TGTGCCAGCAGTTTAGGGGGACAGGCGAACACTGAAGCTTTCTTT; CDR3: CASSLGGQANTEAFF; V: TRBV28; size: few; J: TRBJ1-1; length: 15; D: TRBD1
DNA: TGTGCCAGCAGCCTTAACAGGGCAACTGAAGCTTTCTTT; CDR3: CASSLNRATEAFF; V: TRBV27; size: many; J: TRBJ1-1; length: 13; D: NA
DNA: TGTGCCAGCAGCCAAGATCCAGGATACACCGGGGAGCTGTTTTTT; CDR3: CASSQDPGYTGELFF; V: TRBV3-1; size: NA; J: TRBJ2-2; length: 15; D: NA
DNA: TGCAGTGCTAGAGATCTGGCGTCGGGGAGAAAACAGTATTTT; CDR3: CSARDLASGRKQYF; V: TRBV20-1; size: few; J: TRBJ2-3; length: 14; D: NA
DNA: TGTGCCAGCGATCCATCTCTTAACACCGGGGAGCTGTTTTTT; CDR3: CASDPSLNTGELFF; V: TRBV2; size: NA; J: TRBJ2-2; length: 14; D: NA
DNA: TGTGCCAGCAGTTTAGTAGCGGGACAGGGCTTCTCGCGGGCAGATACGCAGTATTTT; CDR3: CASSLVAGQGFSRADTQYF; V: TRBV27; size: NA; J: TRBJ2-3; length: 19; D: NA
DNA: TGTGCCAGCAGCCAAGATTCGACTGCCGAGCAGTACTTC; CDR3: CASSQDSTAEQYF; V: TRBV3-1; size: NA; J: TRBJ2-7; length: 13; D: NA
DNA: TGCGCCAGCAGCCCCCGGGACAGGGGGAATGAGCAGTTCTTC; CDR3: CASSPRDRGNEQFF; V: TRBV5-1; size: NA; J: TRBJ2-1; length: 14; D: TRBD1
DNA: TGTGCCAGCAGTTACGGAGTAGCCCACACCGGGGAGCTGTTTTTT; CDR3: CASSYGVAHTGELFF; V: TRBV6-6; size: NA; J: TRBJ2-2; length: 15; D: NA
DNA: TGTGCTAGTGCCACCTATCAACTAGCGGGAGGGAACACCGGGGAGCTGTTTTTT; CDR3: CASATYQLAGGNTGELFF; V: TRBV12-5; size: many; J: TRBJ2-2; length: 18; D: TRBD2
DNA: TGTGCCAGCTCGATCAGTAGCGGGTCGGAAAACATTCAGTACTTC; CDR3: CASSISSGSENIQYF; V: TRBV28; size: NA; J: TRBJ2-4; length: 15; D: TRBD2
DNA: TGCAGTGCTCCTTATCTGGACCCCCTCTATGGCTACACCTTC; CDR3: CSAPYLDPLYGYTF; V: TRBV20-1; size: few; J: TRBJ1-2; length: 14; D: NA
DNA: TGTGCCAGCAGCTTGGAATCTTCCCTCCCCGATACGCAGTATTTT; CDR3: CASSLESSLPDTQYF; V: TRBV5-4; size: few; J: TRBJ2-3; length: 15; D: NA
DNA: TGTGCCAGCAGTCCGACAGGGGGCCCAGATACGCAGTATTTT; CDR3: CASSPTGGPDTQYF; V: TRBV12-3/TRBV12-4; size: NA; J: TRBJ2-3; length: 14; D: TRBD1
DNA: TGTGCCAGCTCGAGACTAGAGATCACCGGGGAGCTGTTTTTT; CDR3: CASSRLEITGELFF; V: TRBV18; size: NA; J: TRBJ2-2; length: 14; D: NA
DNA: TGTGCCATCAGTAAGACAGGGGGCTCCTACAATGAGCAGTTCTTC; CDR3: CAISKTGGSYNEQFF; V: TRBV10-3; size: once; J: TRBJ2-1; length: 15; D: TRBD1
DNA: TGTGCCAGCAGTTTAGGTACAGGGACTATTGAAGCTTTCTTT; CDR3: CASSLGTGTIEAFF; V: TRBV28; size: few; J: TRBJ1-1; length: 14; D: NA
DNA: TGTGCCAGTAGTATACCCCGGCAGACAGGACCCTACGAGCAGTACTTC; CDR3: CASSIPRQTGPYEQYF; V: TRBV19; size: NA; J: TRBJ2-7; length: 16; D: NA
DNA: TGTGCCAGCACCCCGGGACAGGGGCTACCCTACGAGCAGTACTTC; CDR3: CASTPGQGLPYEQYF; V: TRBV6-6; size: many; J: TRBJ2-7; length: 15; D: TRBD1
DNA: TGTGCCAGCAGCTTACGCAGGGGGAACCATAATGAGCAGTTCTTC; CDR3: CASSLRRGNHNEQFF; V: TRBV7-9; size: many; J: TRBJ2-1; length: 15; D: TRBD1
DNA: TGTGCCAGCAGCCCTTTGTCCGGGCTTCGAGGGGAAAAACTGTTTTTT; CDR3: CASSPLSGLRGEKLFF; V: TRBV14; size: NA; J: TRBJ1-4; length: 16; D: NA
DNA: TGTGCCAGTAGTATGGATCCACGACTTTACAATGAGCAGTTCTTC; CDR3: CASSMDPRLYNEQFF; V: TRBV19; size: NA; J: TRBJ2-1; length: 15; D: NA
DNA: TGCGCCAGCAGCCAAGATGTGCAGGGGGCGTTGAAACTGTTTTTT; CDR3: CASSQDVQGALKLFF; V: TRBV4-1; size: NA; J: TRBJ1-4; length: 15; D: TRBD1
DNA: TGTGCCAGCTGTGGGGGTGGGGCGAATCCCCAAGAGACCCAGTACTTC; CDR3: CASCGGGANPQETQYF; V: TRBV28; size: NA; J: TRBJ2-5; length: 16; D: NA
DNA: TGTGCCACCAGGAGGTGGGGCCCCGGAGAGACCCAGTACTTC; CDR3: CATRRWGPGETQYF; V: TRBV28; size: few; J: TRBJ2-5; length: 14; D: NA
DNA: TGCAGCGTTCGAGTCGGCGGGGAGCTGTTTTTT; CDR3: CSVRVGGELFF; V: TRBV29-1; size: NA; J: TRBJ2-2; length: 11; D: NA
DNA: TGTGCCAGCAGTGAAAGACAGGGGAAAGAGACCCAGTACTTC; CDR3: CASSERQGKETQYF; V: TRBV2; size: NA; J: TRBJ2-5; length: 14; D: TRBD1
DNA: TGTGCCAGCAGTAATACCGGAACTAGCGGGAGGTACAATGAGCAGTTCTTC; CDR3: CASSNTGTSGRYNEQFF; V: TRBV6-5; size: NA; J: TRBJ2-1; length: 17; D: TRBD2
DNA: TGTGCCAGCAGTAAGACAGGGTGGAATGAGCAGTTCTTC; CDR3: CASSKTGWNEQFF; V: TRBV28; size: few; J: TRBJ2-1; length: 13; D: TRBD1
DNA: TGCAGCGTTGTCGCGGGTGCCCAGTACTTC; CDR3: CSVVAGAQYF; V: TRBV29-1; size: NA; J: TRBJ2-5; length: 10; D: NA
DNA: TGTGCCAGCAAGGAAGAGGCCTCTGGGCCCGACTTC; CDR3: CASKEEASGPDF; V: TRBV28; size: many; J: TRBJ1-2; length: 12; D: NA
DNA: TGTGCCAGCAGCCAACTACAGGGGAACACTGAAGCTTTCTTT; CDR3: CASSQLQGNTEAFF; V: TRBV3-1; size: NA; J: TRBJ1-1; length: 14; D: NA
DNA: TGCGCCAGCAGCCAAGCGGGTGATTTGAGGCAGTACTTC; CDR3: CASSQAGDLRQYF; V: TRBV4-1; size: few; J: TRBJ2-7; length: 13; D: NA
DNA: TGCAGTGCGCCCTCACCTAACTATGGCTACACCTTC; CDR3: CSAPSPNYGYTF; V: TRBV20-1; size: few; J: TRBJ1-2; length: 12; D: NA
DNA: TGTGCCAGCTTAGAGGTCTACGGATTCTCCTACGAGCAGTACTTC; CDR3: CASLEVYGFSYEQYF; V: TRBV6-1; size: NA; J: TRBJ2-7; length: 15; D: NA
DNA: TGTGCCAGCAGCTTAGCGGGTCGCGAAGCTTTCTTT; CDR3: CASSLAGREAFF; V: TRBV7-9; size: NA; J: TRBJ1-1; length: 12; D: NA
DNA: TGTGCCAGCGGGAGCGGGGTAGAGACCGGGGAGCTGTTTTTT; CDR3: CASGSGVETGELFF; V: TRBV6-2/TRBV6-3; size: many; J: TRBJ2-2; length: 14; D: TRBD2
DNA: TGTGCCAGCAGTTTTAGTGGGGCTAACATTCAGTACTTC; CDR3: CASSFSGANIQYF; V: TRBV28; size: many; J: TRBJ2-4; length: 13; D: NA
DNA: TGTGCCAGCAGCTTAATGCCGTCACAAACCTACGAGCAGTACTTC; CDR3: CASSLMPSQTYEQYF; V: TRBV7-3; size: NA; J: TRBJ2-7; length: 15; D: NA
DNA: TGTGCCAGCAGCCAAGAAAACCAAGAGACCCAGTACTTC; CDR3: CASSQENQETQYF; V: TRBV14; size: NA; J: TRBJ2-5; length: 13; D: NA
DNA: TGTGCCAGCAGTTTAGAGCCATCTTACCGTTACGAGCAGTACTTC; CDR3: CASSLEPSYRYEQYF; V: TRBV12-3/TRBV12-4; size: NA; J: TRBJ2-7; length: 15; D: NA
DNA: TGCAGTGCTAGAGATCTGGCTAGCGGGAGTATTCGGGAGCTGTTTTTT; CDR3: CSARDLASGSIRELFF; V: TRBV20-1; size: few; J: TRBJ2-2; length: 16; D: TRBD2
DNA: TGTGCCAGCAGCTTAGATCTTGGAGGGCAGAACACCCACCAAGAGACCCAGTACTTC; CDR3: CASSLDLGGQNTHQETQYF; V: TRBV7-6; size: NA; J: TRBJ2-5; length: 19; D: NA
DNA: TGTGCCAGCAGCCGATCAGGGGGCGGGCCCAGCACAGATACGCAGTATTTT; CDR3: CASSRSGGGPSTDTQYF; V: TRBV11-2; size: few; J: TRBJ2-3; length: 17; D: TRBD1
DNA: TGTGCCAGCAAGGATTTGAGGAGTACGGATTACGAGCAGTACTTC; CDR3: CASKDLRSTDYEQYF; V: TRBV28; size: NA; J: TRBJ2-7; length: 15; D: NA
DNA: TGTGCCAGCAGCCAAGGGACCGTCTACGAGCAGTACTTC; CDR3: CASSQGTVYEQYF; V: TRBV3-1; size: NA; J: TRBJ2-7; length: 13; D: NA
DNA: TGTGCCTGGCAACTAGCGGGAGTAAGAGATACGCAGTATTTT; CDR3: CAWQLAGVRDTQYF; V: TRBV30; size: few; J: TRBJ2-3; length: 14; D: TRBD2
DNA: TGTGCCAGCAGCCGCGGACTAGTCGTCAATGAGCAGTTCTTC; CDR3: CASSRGLVVNEQFF; V: TRBV5-4; size: many; J: TRBJ2-1; length: 14; D: TRBD2
DNA: TGTGCCAGCAGCCATAACCCAAGGTCTCCGGAGACCCAGTACTTC; CDR3: CASSHNPRSPETQYF; V: TRBV7-8; size: few; J: TRBJ2-5; length: 15; D: NA
DNA: TGCACCAGCAGCTCCTTTAACGAGAGCTCCTACGAGCAGTACTTC; CDR3: CTSSSFNESSYEQYF; V: TRBV1; size: NA; J: TRBJ2-7; length: 15; D: NA
DNA: TGCAGTGCTAACTTAGCGGGAGGCAATGAGCAGTTCTTC; CDR3: CSANLAGGNEQFF; V: TRBV20-1; size: NA; J: TRBJ2-1; length: 13; D: TRBD2
DNA: TGTGCCAGCAGCCCTAGCGGGGTTTACAATGAGCAGTTCTTC; CDR3: CASSPSGVYNEQFF; V: TRBV3-1; size: NA; J: TRBJ2-1; length: 14; D: TRBD2
DNA: TGTGCCAGCAGCTGGGGGGGCAGCTCCTACAATGAGCAGTTCTTC; CDR3: CASSWGGSSYNEQFF; V: TRBV9; size: NA; J: TRBJ2-1; length: 15; D: NA
DNA: TGCGCCAGCAGCTTGGGTAGGGTCTACGAGCAGTACTTC; CDR3: CASSLGRVYEQYF; V: TRBV5-1; size: NA; J: TRBJ2-7; length: 13; D: NA